This passage covers 13 T cell receptor beta chains from one sample sequenced in a study of cytomegalovirus exposure and HLA in healthy donors. A multiplex PCR was run with 60 Vbeta primers and 13 Jbeta primers. Measured with immunoSEQ multiplex PCR; TCRdb has only the in-frame clones, and not every one. The sample contains roughly 180,000 clones, 80% of which appear only once. The sequencing sample was made of PBMCs. The receptors derive from a man under 40 in good health and CMV-seronegative.

The chain combines TRBV21-1 with TRBJ2-7; the D segment call TRBD1 is taken from the table without a DNA check. TRBV21-1 is designated a pseudogene. The CDR3 length is 16 residues. CDR3: CASSKEEEKGAHEQYF. CDR3 sequence (DNA): TGTGCCAGCAGCAAAGAAGAGGAAAAGGGGGCCCACGAGCAGTACTTC.

The chain has TRBV29-1 and TRBJ1-1; D ambiguous. The V end was cut by 4 bases, the J end by 3 bases, with 9 bases between. Germline lookup yields CDR1 SQVTM and CDR2 ANQGSEA. The CDR3 has 12 amino acids. CDR3 nucleotide sequence: TGCAGCGTTGGGCTCATGGACACTGAAGCTTTCTTT. As protein: CSVGLMDTEAFF.

The chain links TRBV19 to TRBJ1-5; a possible D gene is TRBD1 (6 bases). Germline assignment: CDR1 LNHDA and CDR2 SQIVND (reference sequence). The CDR3 spans 18 residues. V lost 1 base and J 2 bases, leaving 18 bases between the germline ends. This chain's CDR3 is CASSIASRGRGGNQPQHF. The CDR3 DNA is TGTGCCAGTAGTATAGCTTCTCGGGGCAGGGGAGGCAATCAGCCCCAGCATTTT.

The CDR3 sequence is CASSAPGQGAPETDTQYF. DNA for the CDR3: TGTGCCAGCAGCGCCCCGGGACAGGGGGCCCCAGAGACAGATACGCAGTATTTT. V is TRBV9 and J is TRBJ2-3; the match to TRBD1 covers 12 bases. CDR1 SGDLS and CDR2 YYNGEE come from the germline V gene. V lost 3 bases and J lost 3; bases outside the gene matches: 11. The length of the CDR3 is 18 residues.

Comment on this clone: Compared with germline, one end of the junction differs, possibly owing to a read error. V and J are TRBV7-9 and TRBJ1-1, with 7 bases aligning to TRBD1. The V gene's germline CDR1 is SEHNR and CDR2 FQNEAQ (reference sequence). The CDR3 spans 15 residues. CDR3 protein: CSSSFPRQGGTEAFF. DNA for the CDR3: TGTTCCAGCAGCTTCCCTCGGCAGGGGGGCACTGAAGCTTTCTTT.

The gene calls are TRBV18 and TRBJ1-3; D is possibly TRBD1 (6 bases). Trimming pared 4 bases from V and 0 bases from J, leaving 16 bases between. The CDR3 is made up of 17 amino acids. Germline V CDR1 and CDR2: KGHSH, LQKENI. CDR3 DNA sequence: TGTGCCAGCTCACGATCACCCGACAGGACCTCTGGAAACACCATATATTTT. Translation gives CASSRSPDRTSGNTIYF.

The chain combines TRBV5-1 with TRBJ2-2; 7 bases agree with TRBD1. V lost 5 bases and J lost 4; bases outside the gene matches: 5. Germline CDR1 reads SGHRS; CDR2 reads YFSETQ. There are 14 residues in the CDR3. In DNA, the CDR3 is TGCGCCAGCAGGCAGGGGGTTTCCACCGGGGAGCTGTTTTTT. It yields the protein CASRQGVSTGELFF.

CDR3 sequence: CASSPEAGGNEQFF. The CDR3 DNA sequence: TGCGCCAGCAGCCCAGAGGCAGGGGGGAATGAGCAGTTCTTC. The chain links TRBV4-3 to TRBJ2-1; perhaps TRBD1 as D (7 bases). CDR3 size: 14 residues. CDR1 is LGHNA and CDR2 is YSLEER in the germline V gene. Trimming shortened V by 4 bases and J by 7 bases, and 14 bases separated the two germline ends.

This clone was detected once. An end of the junction does not agree with germline; a read error may underlie this. The chain carries TRBV7-2 and TRBJ2-7; maybe TRBD2 (6 bases). CDR1 and CDR2 (germline): SGHTA, FQGNSA. CDR3 length: 11 residues. The CDR3 bases are TGTGCCAGCAGCCTCGGGACTGTCGGAAGTTTT. This sequence encodes CASSLGTVGSF.

V usage is TRBV13 and J usage is TRBJ2-3; D perhaps matches TRBD2 (5 bases). Germline V gives CDR1 PRHDT, CDR2 FYEKMQ (reference sequence). The ends were cut back, 5 bases at V and 1 base at J, with 13 bases in the middle. CDR3 length: 15 residues. This CDR3 reads CASSRPLRGTDTQYF. The CDR3 DNA is TGTGCCAGCAGCCGCCCCCTGCGGGGCACAGATACGCAGTATTTT.

This sequence joins TRBV27 and TRBJ2-2, with TRBD2 identical over 7 bases. With V trimmed by 3 bases and J by 7 bases, 5 bases remained unmatched. The CDR3 is 14 residues long. CDR1 and CDR2 (germline): MNHEY, SMNVEV (reference sequence). The CDR3 DNA reads as TGTGCCAGCAGTTTCGGGCCGGGGGGCGGGGAGCTGTTTTTT. Protein sequence: CASSFGPGGGELFF.

This chain uses TRBV7-9 with TRBJ1-4; 7 bases agree with TRBD1. CDR3 length: 17 amino acids. CDR1 is SEHNR, CDR2 FQNEAQ, per germline (reference sequence). J lost 6 bases, V lost 4 bases, and 14 bases had no gene match. The CDR3 coding sequence is TGTGCCAGCAGCTCGTTGGCGATGAGGGGGCTGGATGAAAAACTGTTTTTT. It codes for CASSSLAMRGLDEKLFF.

This chain connects TRBV13 to TRBJ2-4, with D perhaps TRBD1 (5 bases). Germline V lookup: CDR1 PRHDT, CDR2 FYEKMQ (reference sequence). V was trimmed by 7 bases and J by 6 bases, leaving 16 bases between them. This CDR3 spans 14 amino acids. CDR3: CASTGLNDRNIQYF. Written as DNA, the CDR3 is TGTGCCAGCACAGGCCTAAACGACAGAAACATTCAGTACTTC.